The table lists the clone carrying this T cell receptor (beta chain) with a few counts. The sample belongs to a study of blood T cells in healthy people across ages. A second about 7 to 11 cycle PCR used barcoded and J-beta primers. MiXCR was run by TCRdb on the 5' RACE reads, yielding one entry per CDR3 protein. Of some 730,000 distinct CDR3 sequences in the sample, about 20% were seen once. Unmatched junction bases numbered 6, after V lost 4 bases and J lost 7 bases. The CDR3 has 15 amino acids. Per the germline V gene, CDR1 is SGDLS and CDR2 is YYNGEE. The sequence was collected from a man between 65 and 85 years old in good health. The sequencing sample was made of blood. J is TRBJ1-6 and V is TRBV9, with 9 bases fitting TRBD1. The CDR3 sequence: CASSLQGAMNSPLHF. The DNA of the CDR3 is TGTGCCAGCAGCTTACAGGGGGCGATGAATTCACCCCTCCACTTT.